This T cell receptor beta chain was documented in a study of blood T cell repertoires in COVID-19. Germline V gene sequence: CDR1 SGHRS, CDR2 YFSETQ. The CDR3 is made up of 13 amino acids. The V and J ends lost 0 bases and 8 bases respectively, with 11 bases between them. Sequenced by immunoSEQ multiplex PCR; TCRdb stores in-frame clones only, minus some. The sample lists roughly 230,000 clones; around four fifths were seen once. This clone was seen a handful of times. The specimen sequenced was peripheral blood. V and J are TRBV5-1 and TRBJ1-1; D is unclear. The sequence derives from a man aged 35 to 55 with active or convalescent COVID-19. DNA of the CDR3: TGCGCCAGCAGCTTGGGGCCGTATTCCGAAGCTTTCTTT. Translated: CASSLGPYSEAFF.